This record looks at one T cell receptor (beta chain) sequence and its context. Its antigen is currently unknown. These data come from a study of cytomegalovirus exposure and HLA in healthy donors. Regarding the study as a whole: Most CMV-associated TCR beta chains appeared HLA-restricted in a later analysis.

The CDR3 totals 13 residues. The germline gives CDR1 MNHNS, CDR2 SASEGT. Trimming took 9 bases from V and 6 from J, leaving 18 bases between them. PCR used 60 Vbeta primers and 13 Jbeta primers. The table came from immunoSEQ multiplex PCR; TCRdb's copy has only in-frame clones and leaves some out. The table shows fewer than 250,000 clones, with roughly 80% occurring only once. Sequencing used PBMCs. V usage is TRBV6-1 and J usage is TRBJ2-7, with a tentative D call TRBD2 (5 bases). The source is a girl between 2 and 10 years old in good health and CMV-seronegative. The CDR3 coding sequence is TGTGCCAGTCTTAGCGAGTCCCGGGGCGAGCAGTACTTC. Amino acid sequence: CASLSESRGEQYF.